These 13 T cell receptor beta chains originate from one sample sequenced in a study of cytomegalovirus exposure and HLA in healthy donors. The PCR used 60 Vbeta and 13 Jbeta primers. TCRdb's table, derived via immunoSEQ multiplex PCR, lists solely in-frame clones and lacks some. The sample has about 120,000 clones; about 80% are singletons. Sequenced material: PBMCs. The origin of the receptors is a female donor in good health and CMV-seropositive.

The V and J genes are TRBV6-5 and TRBJ2-7, with 10 positions matching TRBD1. This CDR3 spans 13 amino acids. Germline CDR1 reads MNHEY; CDR2 reads SVGAGI. Here the CDR3 reads CAAGTGVPYEQYF. The CDR3 DNA is TGTGCTGCCGGGACAGGGGTACCCTACGAGCAGTACTTC.

The chain couples TRBV18 to TRBJ1-3; possibly TRBD1 for D (5 bases). V gave up 4 bases and J gave up 8 bases, with 18 bases separating them. This CDR3 has 15 amino acids. Germline V gene lookup returns CDR1 KGHSH and CDR2 LQKENI. CDR3 amino acids: CASSQTVPPGDTIYF. Written as DNA, the CDR3 is TGTGCCAGCTCACAGACAGTTCCACCCGGAGACACCATATATTTT.

The genes are TRBV2 and TRBJ2-5; TRBD1 might be the D (5 bases). Looked up from germline, CDR1 is SNHLY and CDR2 is FYNNEI. V was trimmed by 8 bases and J by 4 bases, leaving 17 bases between them. The CDR3 runs to 14 residues. CDR3 protein: CASYPRVRGETQYF. CDR3 DNA sequence: TGTGCCAGCTATCCCCGGGTAAGGGGAGAGACCCAGTACTTC.

V usage is TRBV18 and J usage is TRBJ2-3, with TRBD1 matching 8 bases. V was pared by 4 bases and J by 1 base, with 10 bases of the junction left unmatched. Germline V CDR1 and CDR2: KGHSH, LQKENI. The CDR3 spans 17 residues. The CDR3 DNA sequence: TGTGCCAGCTCACTTCGAGACAGGGGATGGGGCACAGATACGCAGTATTTT. Its translation: CASSLRDRGWGTDTQYF.

CDR3 DNA: TGTGCCAGCTCACCTGGACAGGGGATGAACACTGAAGCTTTCTTT. Translating gives CASSPGQGMNTEAFF. V gene TRBV18 combines with J gene TRBJ1-1, with 9 bases matching TRBD1. Germline values: CDR1 KGHSH, CDR2 LQKENI. The CDR3 is made up of 15 amino acids. V gave up 3 bases and J gave up 0 bases; unmatched junction bases: 2. Drawing the rest from reference TRBV18 and TRBJ1-1, the complete variable domain is NAGVMQNPRHLVRRRGQEARLRCSPMKGHSHVYWYRQLPEEGLKFMVYLQKENIIDESGMPKERFSAEFPKEGPSILRIQQVVRGDSAAYFCASSPGQGMNTEAFFGQGTRLTVV.

The rearrangement links TRBV13 to TRBJ2-7, with a weak D call TRBD2 (6 bases). Germline V gene lookup returns CDR1 PRHDT and CDR2 FYEKMQ (reference sequence). This CDR3 contains 13 residues. Between the trimmed V and J ends, which lost 5 bases and 7 bases, there was a span of 15 bases. The CDR3 spells CASSLTRSREQYF. In DNA, the CDR3 is TGTGCCAGCAGCCTGACTAGATCTAGAGAGCAGTACTTC. Filled out from reference TRBV13 and TRBJ2-7, the complete variable domain reads AAGVIQSPRHLIKEKRETATLKCYPIPRHDTVYWYQQGPGQDPQFLISFYEKMQSDKGSIPDRFSAQQFSDYHSELNMSSLELGDSALYFCASSLTRSREQYFGPGTRLTVT.

The chain combines TRBV6-5 with TRBJ1-1; D gene uncertain. Germline values: CDR1 MNHEY, CDR2 SVGAGI. The ends were cut back, 0 bases at V and 0 bases at J, with 8 bases in the middle. The length of the CDR3 is 15 residues. The CDR3 region is CASSYSANMNTEAFF. In DNA form, the CDR3 reads TGTGCCAGCAGTTACTCGGCCAACATGAACACTGAAGCTTTCTTT.

The chain combines TRBV6-1 with TRBJ2-1; TRBD2 agrees at 8 bases. The CDR3 covers 15 residues. V lost 7 bases to trimming and J lost 2 bases; unmatched junction nucleotides: 7. Germline V lookup: CDR1 MNHNS, CDR2 SASEGT. In DNA, the CDR3 is TGTGCCAGCATGAGACGGGGGGGGACCTACAATGAGCAGTTCTTC. Translation gives CASMRRGGTYNEQFF.

This chain uses TRBV19 with TRBJ2-1; 7 nucleotides line up with TRBD2. The germline V gene has CDR1 LNHDA and CDR2 SQIVND (reference sequence). Trimming removed 7 bases from V and 4 bases from J; junction bases left unmatched: 10. The CDR3 spans 15 residues. CDR3 residues: CASTKTGGGYNEQFF. CDR3 sequence (DNA): TGTGCCAGTACCAAAACGGGGGGTGGATACAATGAGCAGTTCTTC.

This clone was seen a handful of times. The gene calls are TRBV30 and TRBJ1-2, with TRBD1 identical over 9 bases. The CDR3 length is 13 residues. The junction had 8 bases not matched to a gene; V was cut back by 8 bases and J by 4 bases. The germline gives CDR1 GTSNPN, CDR2 SVGIG (reference sequence). The CDR3 sequence: CAGDREGSYGYTF. For the CDR3, the DNA is TGTGCCGGGGACAGGGAAGGCTCCTATGGCTACACCTTC. Full variable domain (outside the CDR3, taken from reference TRBV30 and TRBJ1-2): SQTIHQWPATLVQPVGSPLSLECTVEGTSNPNLYWYRQAAGRGLQLLFYSVGIGQISSEVPQNLSASRPQDRQFILSSKKLLLSDSGFYLCAGDREGSYGYTFGSGTRLTVV.

This clone is a singleton in its sample. The rearrangement links TRBV6-6 to TRBJ2-7; TRBD1 aligns across 8 bases. Germline-derived CDR1 and CDR2 are MNHNY and SVGAGI (reference sequence). V lost 7 bases to trimming and J lost 4 bases; unmatched junction nucleotides: 9. CDR3 length equals 14 residues. The CDR3 here is CASTLPGQVYEQYF. Here the CDR3 DNA reads TGTGCCAGCACCCTACCGGGACAGGTTTACGAGCAGTACTTC.

The rearrangement links TRBV14 to TRBJ2-1, with 10 bases aligning to TRBD2. This CDR3 region has 15 residues. The junction had 7 bases not matched to a gene; V was cut back by 0 bases and J by 11 bases. Per the germline V gene, CDR1 is SGHDN and CDR2 is FVKESK. CDR3 in DNA: TGTGCCAGCAGCCAAGACCTAGCGGGGGTATCCCAGCAGTTCTTC. Translating gives CASSQDLAGVSQQFF.

This sequence joins TRBV19 and TRBJ1-1, with D tentatively TRBD1 (5 bases). CDR3 size: 12 residues. The V gene's germline CDR1 is LNHDA and CDR2 SQIVND (reference sequence). Trimming cost V 7 bases and J 4 bases, with 10 bases left between them. CDR3 coding DNA: TGTGCCAGTACTCAGGGAAGCACTGAAGCTTTCTTT. This gives the protein CASTQGSTEAFF.